The TCR beta chain described here comes from a study of graft-versus-host responses after intestinal transplantation. The CDR3 is 17 residues long. The germline gives CDR1 ENHRY, CDR2 SYGVKD. J gave up 6 bases and V 0 bases, and 7 bases lay outside the gene matches. Bone marrow obtained following transplant was drawn from the posterior iliac crest or from another site. Profiled with immunoSEQ multiplex PCR; TCRdb holds only in-frame clones, not every one. The sample records tens of thousands of clones, around nine tenths being singletons. Sequences were derived from bone marrow, sampled approximately 100 weeks after intestinal transplantation. The chain carries TRBV10-3 and TRBJ2-3; 12 nucleotides match TRBD2. This sequence was found in a human patient who received an intestinal transplant, so some T cells may come from the graft donor. The CDR3 spells CAISESASGGGLDTQYF. In nucleotides, the CDR3 is TGTGCCATCAGTGAGTCGGCTAGCGGGGGGGGCCTGGATACGCAGTATTTT.